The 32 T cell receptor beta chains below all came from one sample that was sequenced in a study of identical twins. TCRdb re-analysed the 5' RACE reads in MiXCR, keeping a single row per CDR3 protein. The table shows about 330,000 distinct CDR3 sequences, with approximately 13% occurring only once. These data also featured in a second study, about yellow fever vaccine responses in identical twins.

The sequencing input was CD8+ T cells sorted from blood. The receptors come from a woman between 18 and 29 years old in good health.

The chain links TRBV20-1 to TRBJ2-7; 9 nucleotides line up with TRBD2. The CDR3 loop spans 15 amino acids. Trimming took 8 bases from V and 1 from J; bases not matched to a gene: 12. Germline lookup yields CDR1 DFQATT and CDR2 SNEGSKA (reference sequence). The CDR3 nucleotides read TGCAGTACTCAGGACTGGGCGGGAGGGTCCTACGAGCAGTACTTC. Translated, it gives CSTQDWAGGSYEQYF.

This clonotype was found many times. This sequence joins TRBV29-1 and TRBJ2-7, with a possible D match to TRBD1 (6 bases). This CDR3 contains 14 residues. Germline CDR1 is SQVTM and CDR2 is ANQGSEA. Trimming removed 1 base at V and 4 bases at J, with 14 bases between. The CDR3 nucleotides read TGCAGCGTTGAAGCCAGGGGAGTTAGTTACGAGCAGTACTTC. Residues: CSVEARGVSYEQYF.

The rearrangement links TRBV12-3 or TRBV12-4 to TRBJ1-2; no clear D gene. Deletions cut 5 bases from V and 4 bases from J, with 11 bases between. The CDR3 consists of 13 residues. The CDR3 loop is CASSPGMGYGYTF. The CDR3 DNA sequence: TGTGCCAGCAGTCCGGGCATGGGCTATGGCTACACCTTC.

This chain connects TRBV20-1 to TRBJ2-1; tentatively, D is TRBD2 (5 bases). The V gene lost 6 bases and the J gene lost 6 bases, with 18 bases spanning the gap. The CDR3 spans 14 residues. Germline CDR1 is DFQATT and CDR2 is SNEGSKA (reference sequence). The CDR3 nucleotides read TGCAGTGCCCATAGCGAGACTAAAATCAATGAGCAGTTCTTC. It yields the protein CSAHSETKINEQFF.

The CDR3: CASSPLLGTSGELFF. CDR3 nucleotide sequence: TGTGCCAGCTCACCACTGCTCGGGACTTCCGGGGAGCTGTTTTTT. The chain carries TRBV18 and TRBJ2-2, with TRBD2 as a possible D gene (6 bases). The germline gives CDR1 KGHSH, CDR2 LQKENI. V was trimmed by 1 base and J by 6 bases, leaving 12 bases between them. This CDR3 is built from 15 residues.

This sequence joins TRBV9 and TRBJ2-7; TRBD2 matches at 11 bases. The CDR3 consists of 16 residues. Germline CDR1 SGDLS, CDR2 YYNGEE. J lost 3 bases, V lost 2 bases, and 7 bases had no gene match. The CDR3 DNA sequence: TGTGCCAGCAGCGTCGGACTAGCGGGTGGGGTCTACGAGCAGTACTTC. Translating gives CASSVGLAGGVYEQYF.

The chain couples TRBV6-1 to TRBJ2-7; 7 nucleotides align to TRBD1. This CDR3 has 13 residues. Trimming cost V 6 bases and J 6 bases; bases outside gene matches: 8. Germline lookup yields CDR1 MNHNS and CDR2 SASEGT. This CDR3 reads CASSPQGLVEQYF. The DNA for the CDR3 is TGTGCCAGCAGCCCACAGGGGTTGGTCGAGCAGTACTTC.

CDR3 bases: TGTGCCAGCAGGACTAGCGGGAGTTCACCCTACGAGCAGTACTTC. It translates to CASRTSGSSPYEQYF. V is TRBV12-3 or TRBV12-4 and J is TRBJ2-7; 12 nucleotides match TRBD2. Trimming at V came to 6 bases and at J to 2 bases, leaving 5 bases not matched to a gene. There are 15 residues in the CDR3.

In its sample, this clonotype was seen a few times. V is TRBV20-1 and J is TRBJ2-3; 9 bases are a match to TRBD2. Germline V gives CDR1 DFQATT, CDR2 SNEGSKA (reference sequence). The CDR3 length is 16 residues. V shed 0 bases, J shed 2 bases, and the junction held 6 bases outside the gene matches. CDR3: CSARDYSGGPTDTQYF. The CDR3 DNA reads TGCAGTGCTAGAGATTATAGCGGGGGACCCACAGATACGCAGTATTTT.

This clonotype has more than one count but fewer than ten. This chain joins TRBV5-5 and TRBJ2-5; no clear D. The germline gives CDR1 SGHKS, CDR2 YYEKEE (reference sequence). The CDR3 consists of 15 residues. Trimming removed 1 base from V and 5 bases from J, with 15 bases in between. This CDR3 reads CASSLTALNMETQYF. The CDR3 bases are TGTGCCAGCAGCTTGACGGCACTCAACATGGAGACCCAGTACTTC.

The CDR3 DNA reads TGTGCCAGCAGTTTCAACAGGGGGCGCCACGAGCAGTACGTC. This codes for CASSFNRGRHEQYV. The rearrangement joins TRBV28 to TRBJ2-7; TRBD1 matches 9 bases. The CDR3 is 14 residues long. V shed 3 bases, J shed 5 bases, and the junction held 5 bases outside the gene matches. From germline, CDR1 is MDHEN and CDR2 SYDVKM.

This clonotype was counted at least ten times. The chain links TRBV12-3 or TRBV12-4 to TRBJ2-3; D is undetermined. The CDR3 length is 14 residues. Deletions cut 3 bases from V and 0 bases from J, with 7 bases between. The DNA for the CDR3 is TGTGCCAGCAGTTTGGAACAAAGCACAGATACGCAGTATTTT. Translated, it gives CASSLEQSTDTQYF.

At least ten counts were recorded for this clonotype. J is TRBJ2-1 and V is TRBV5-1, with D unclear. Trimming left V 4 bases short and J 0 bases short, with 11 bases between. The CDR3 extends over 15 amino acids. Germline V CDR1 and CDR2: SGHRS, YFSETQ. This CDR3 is CASSIRLSSYNEQFF. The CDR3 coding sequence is TGCGCCAGCAGCATCCGTCTCAGCTCCTACAATGAGCAGTTCTTC.

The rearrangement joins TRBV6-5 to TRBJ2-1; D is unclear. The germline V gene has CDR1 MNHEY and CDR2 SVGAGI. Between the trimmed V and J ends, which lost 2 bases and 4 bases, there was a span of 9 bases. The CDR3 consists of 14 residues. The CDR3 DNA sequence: TGTGCCAGCAGTTACGGGGTCAGTTACAATGAGCAGTTCTTC. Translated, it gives CASSYGVSYNEQFF.

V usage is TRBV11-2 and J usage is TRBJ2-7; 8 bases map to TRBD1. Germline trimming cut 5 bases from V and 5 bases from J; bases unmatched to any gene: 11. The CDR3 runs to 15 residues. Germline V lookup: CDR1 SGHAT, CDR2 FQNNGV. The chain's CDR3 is CASSTKDRVRDEQYF. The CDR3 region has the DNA TGTGCCAGCAGCACAAAGGACAGGGTGAGGGACGAGCAGTACTTC.

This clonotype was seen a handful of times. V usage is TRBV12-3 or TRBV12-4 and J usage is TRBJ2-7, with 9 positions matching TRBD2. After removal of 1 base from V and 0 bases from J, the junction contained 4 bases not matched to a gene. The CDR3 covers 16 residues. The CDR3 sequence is CASSLGSGGSSYEQYF. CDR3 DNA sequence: TGTGCCAGCAGTTTAGGTAGCGGGGGCAGCTCCTACGAGCAGTACTTC.

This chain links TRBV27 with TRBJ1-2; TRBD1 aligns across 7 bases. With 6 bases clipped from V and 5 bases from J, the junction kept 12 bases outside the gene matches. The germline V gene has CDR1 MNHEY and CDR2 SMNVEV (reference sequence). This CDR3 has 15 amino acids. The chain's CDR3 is CASSPRQGRWYGYTF. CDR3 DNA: TGTGCCAGCAGCCCTCGACAGGGAAGGTGGTATGGCTACACCTTC.

In nucleotides, the CDR3 is TGTGCCACCAGTGATGAGACAGGGAGTACGAAGCAGTACGTC. This encodes CATSDETGSTKQYV. The V and J genes are TRBV24-1 and TRBJ2-7; the match to TRBD1 covers 7 bases. There are 14 residues in the CDR3. The V and J ends lost 3 bases and 8 bases, in that order; junction bases with no gene match: 9. Germline CDR1 reads KGHDR; CDR2 reads SFDVKD.

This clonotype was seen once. The CDR3 spells CASSQKPRRQYQETQYF. In DNA, the CDR3 is TGTGCCAGCAGCCAAAAGCCCCGTCGACAGTACCAAGAGACCCAGTACTTC. The V gene is TRBV3-1, the J gene TRBJ2-5, with a tentative D call TRBD1 (5 bases). Looked up from germline, CDR1 is LGHDT and CDR2 is YNNKEL (reference sequence). The CDR3 contains 17 residues. Trimming took 2 bases from V and 0 from J, leaving 16 bases between them.

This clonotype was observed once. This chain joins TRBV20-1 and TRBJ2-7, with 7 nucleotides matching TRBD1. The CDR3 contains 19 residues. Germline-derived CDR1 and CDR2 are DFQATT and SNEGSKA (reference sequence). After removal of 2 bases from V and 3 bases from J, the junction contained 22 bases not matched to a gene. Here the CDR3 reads CSARPYRGWILRPHYEQYF. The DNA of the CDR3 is TGCAGTGCTAGACCCTACAGGGGCTGGATACTCCGCCCTCACTACGAGCAGTACTTC.

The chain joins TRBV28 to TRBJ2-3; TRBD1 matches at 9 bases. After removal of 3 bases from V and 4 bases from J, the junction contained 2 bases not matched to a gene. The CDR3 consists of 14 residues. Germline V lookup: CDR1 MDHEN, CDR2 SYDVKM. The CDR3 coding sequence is TGTGCCAGCAGTTTGGACAGGGGTTCAGATACGCAGTATTTT. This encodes CASSLDRGSDTQYF.

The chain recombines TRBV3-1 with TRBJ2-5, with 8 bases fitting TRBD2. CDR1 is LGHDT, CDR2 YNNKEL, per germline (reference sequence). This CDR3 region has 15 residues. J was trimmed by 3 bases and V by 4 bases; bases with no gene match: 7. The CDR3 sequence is CASSPDMTSEETQYF. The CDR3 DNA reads TGTGCCAGCAGCCCCGATATGACTAGCGAAGAGACCCAGTACTTC.

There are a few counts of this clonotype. CDR3 nucleotide sequence: TGTGCCAGCAGCTTGGGCCTAGACGGGCCCTACGAGCAGTACTTC. Protein product: CASSLGLDGPYEQYF. This chain uses TRBV5-5 with TRBJ2-7; no clear D. The CDR3 contains 15 residues. The V gene's germline CDR1 is SGHKS and CDR2 YYEKEE (reference sequence). Between the trimmed V and J ends, which lost 0 bases and 2 bases, there was a span of 12 bases. Together with reference TRBV5-5 and TRBJ2-7, the CDR3 gives the full variable domain: DAGVTQSPTHLIKTRGQQVTLRCSPISGHKSVSWYQQVLGQGPQFIFQYYEKEERGRGNFPDRFSARQFPNYSSELNVNALLLGDSALYLCASSLGLDGPYEQYFGPGTRLTVT.

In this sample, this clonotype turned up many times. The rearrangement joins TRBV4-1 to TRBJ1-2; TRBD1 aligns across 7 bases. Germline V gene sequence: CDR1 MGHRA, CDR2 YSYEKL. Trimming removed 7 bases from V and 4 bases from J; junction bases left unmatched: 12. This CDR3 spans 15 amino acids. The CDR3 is CASTLEPGTAYGYTF. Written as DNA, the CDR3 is TGCGCCAGCACCCTAGAACCCGGGACAGCCTATGGCTACACCTTC.

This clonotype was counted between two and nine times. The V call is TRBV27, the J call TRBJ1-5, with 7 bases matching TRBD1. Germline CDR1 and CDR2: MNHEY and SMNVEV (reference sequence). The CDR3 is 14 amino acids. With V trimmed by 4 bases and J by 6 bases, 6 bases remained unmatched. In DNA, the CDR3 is TGTGCCAGCAGTTCCCAGACAGGGACTCAGCCCCAGCATTTT. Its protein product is CASSSQTGTQPQHF.

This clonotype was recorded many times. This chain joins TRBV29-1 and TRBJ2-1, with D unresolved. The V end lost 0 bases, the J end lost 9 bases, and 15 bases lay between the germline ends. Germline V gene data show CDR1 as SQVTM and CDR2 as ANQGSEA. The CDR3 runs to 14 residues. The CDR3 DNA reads TGCAGCGTTGAAGAGTATAATCTTAGGGCTGAGCAGTTCTTC. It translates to CSVEEYNLRAEQFF.

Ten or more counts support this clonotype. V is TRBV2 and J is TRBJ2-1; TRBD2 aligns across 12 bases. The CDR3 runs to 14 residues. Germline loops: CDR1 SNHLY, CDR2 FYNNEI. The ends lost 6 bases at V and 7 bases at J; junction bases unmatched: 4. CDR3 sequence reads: CASRLAGGGNEQFF. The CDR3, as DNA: TGTGCCAGCAGGCTAGCGGGAGGGGGAAATGAGCAGTTCTTC.

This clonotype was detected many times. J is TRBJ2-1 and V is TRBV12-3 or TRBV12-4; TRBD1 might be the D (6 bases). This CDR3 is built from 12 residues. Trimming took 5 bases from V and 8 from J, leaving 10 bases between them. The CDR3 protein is CASSLQGHEQFF. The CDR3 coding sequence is TGTGCCAGCAGTCTACAGGGCCATGAGCAGTTCTTC.

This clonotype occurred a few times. In DNA form, the CDR3 reads TGTGCCAGCAGCAAAGGAACGGGGCCCTCCGTTCCCCATAAAAGCTCCTACGAGCAGTACGTC. The encoded protein is CASSKGTGPSVPHKSSYEQYV. This chain uses TRBV21-1 with TRBJ2-7; the table calls TRBD2, which could not be checked here. TRBV21-1 is a recognized pseudogene. This CDR3 has 21 residues.

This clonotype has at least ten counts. CDR3 nucleotide sequence: TGCGCCAGCACCCAAAACAATGAGCAGTTCTTC. Encoded protein: CASTQNNEQFF. The gene calls are TRBV5-1 and TRBJ2-1; D gene uncertain. CDR1 SGHRS and CDR2 YFSETQ come from the germline V gene. The V end was cut by 6 bases, the J end by 5 bases, with 6 bases between. CDR3 size: 11 residues.

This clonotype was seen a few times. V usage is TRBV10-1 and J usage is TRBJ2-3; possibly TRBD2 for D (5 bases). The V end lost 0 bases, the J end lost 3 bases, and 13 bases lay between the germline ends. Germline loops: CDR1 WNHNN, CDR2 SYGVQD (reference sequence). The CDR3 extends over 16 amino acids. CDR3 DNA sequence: TGCGCCAGCAGTGAGTCAGGCCAGCGGTGGACAGATACGCAGTATTTT. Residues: CASSESGQRWTDTQYF.

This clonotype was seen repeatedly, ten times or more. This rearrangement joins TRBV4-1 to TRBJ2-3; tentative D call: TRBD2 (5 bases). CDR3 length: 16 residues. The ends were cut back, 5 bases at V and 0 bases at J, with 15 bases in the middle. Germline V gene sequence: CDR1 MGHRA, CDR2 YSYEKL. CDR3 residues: CASSTSGRTSTDTQYF. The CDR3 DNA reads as TGCGCCAGCAGCACCTCCGGCCGGACTAGCACAGATACGCAGTATTTT.